This entry concerns a single T cell receptor (beta chain). This clonotype came up a few times. There is no known antigen for this receptor. No qualities accompany the bases; no much larger clone lies one base away. TCR cDNA was made using 5'RACE template switching, a step that added a universal primer site and unique molecular identifiers. Priming for cDNA synthesis came from both the TCR alpha and TCR beta constant segments. Two PCR steps were used to amplify libraries, with sample barcodes and sequencing adapters being added in the second step. Sequencing of libraries was performed on Illumina HiSeq 2500 (2x100 bp) or NovaSeq (2x150 bp). Processing in the source paper ran as follows. Reads were demultiplexed and collapsed into UMI consensus sequences with MIGEC, and V(D)J alignment was performed with MiXCR. Vaccine-responding clonotypes were identified with edgeR using replicate PBMC samples, with FDR below 0.01 and a log2 fold change above 5 up to day 15 being required. CD4 or CD8 identity was assigned to each bulk clonotype according to whether the clonotype was present at higher abundance in the sequenced CD4 repertoire or the sequenced CD8 repertoire. Clones were called with MiXCR by TCRdb after fastp trimmed the public reads at Q25, and only in-frame beta chains were retained. CDR3 protein duplicates are merged, each entry listing the most common genes and DNA. The V and J calls and clone size come from TCRdb's table, not from the authors' own analysis. The sample includes some 500,000 distinct CDR3 sequences, with roughly 12% observed a single time. Around 15% of the sample lies in the top ten.

The CDR3 holds 15 amino acids from the cysteine to the phenylalanine. The read is trimmed to its CDR3 DNA, 45 bases read in frame from base 1. V was cut back by 3 bases and J by 0 bases, leaving a gap of 11 bases between them. CDR1 is given as SGHRS and CDR2 as YFSETQ, both from the germline V gene. This entry comes from a study of T cells after yellow fever vaccination (dated by TCRdb to about 2019). Broadly, across the study: Libraries from fractions with low cell numbers were prepared with the SMART-Seq v4 Ultra Low Input RNA kit. To follow T-cell clones before and after both primary and booster YFV17D yellow fever vaccination, bulk TCR alpha and beta repertoires underwent longitudinal sequencing. Two healthy male donors, one aged 18 to 30 and one aged 30 to 39 years, made up the cohort. Blood was drawn at multiple timepoints before and after primary and secondary immunization, with bulk PBMC replicates and cell subsets isolated. On the study overall, not on this receptor specifically: Only a couple of donors were included in the study, so the extent to which the findings can be generalized is limited. The secondary T-cell response was found to be weaker but faster than the primary response, with a peak reached on day 5 rather than on day 15. Most clones expanded after primary vaccination (approximately 95% of CD4 and approximately 86% of CD8) were re-detected after the booster, suggesting that broad memory maintenance occurred. A small fraction of clonotypes appeared in both the CD4 and CD8 compartments, likely as a result of convergent recombination. Because abundant contaminating clonotypes from the bulk population could be contained in FACS-sorted repertoires, computational filtering was required.

According to the study, the label for this sample's treatment or condition signals: live attenuated yellow fever vaccine strain. Two biological replicates of bulk PBMCs were collected at each blood-draw timepoint. PBMCs were isolated from peripheral blood using a standard Ficoll-Paque protocol. RNA was extracted with TriZol from bulk PBMCs, CD4 and CD8 fractions, and dextramer-positive and dextramer-negative fractions. The V and J segments used are TRBV5-1 and TRBJ2-3; the D gene is not confidently resolved. Sequenced here: PBMCs, sampled on the day of the yellow fever booster vaccination. The receptor was derived from a man under 40 who received the YFV17D yellow fever vaccine. The sequence in DNA is TGCGCCAGCAGCTCAGACCCGGCTAGCACAGATACGCAGTATTTT. Translated, this is CASSSDPASTDTQYF.